Below are 16 T cell receptor beta chains sequenced from a single sample in a study of tumor and adjacent non-tumor tissue in lung cancer. The library came from three nested PCR rounds adapted from ARM-PCR protocols. MiXCR, applied by TCRdb to the multiplex PCR reads, yields one record per CDR3 protein. The sample consists of about 80,000 distinct CDR3 sequences, around 80% of them appearing once. No cell sorting was done before RNA was extracted from the tissue. The normal lung tissue was taken more than 3 cm from the tumor edge. The source material was distant non-tumor lung tissue. The receptors were gathered from a man in his sixties with non-small cell lung cancer.

A word on this clonotype: An end of the junction differs from the germline gene, which may be a read error. The genes are TRBV6-1 and TRBJ2-1; 7 bases fit TRBD2. The germline gives CDR1 MNHNS, CDR2 SASEGT. This CDR3 spans 15 amino acids. Here the CDR3 reads CTSSLSGDYYNEQFF. In DNA, the CDR3 is TGTACCAGCAGTTTGAGCGGGGACTACTACAATGAGCAGTTCTTC.

Worth noting for this clonotype: A read error may account for a junction end that differs from germline. The V and J genes are TRBV12-3 or TRBV12-4 and TRBJ2-7; 7 nucleotides match TRBD1. The CDR3 covers 15 residues. This chain's CDR3 is CASSLAQGRSNEQYF. The CDR3 DNA reads as TGTGCCAGCAGTTTAGCACAGGGGCGGAGCAACGAGCAATACTTC.

This clonotype was counted between two and nine times. This likely comes from a read error, as the CDR3 has no conserved phenylalanine or tryptophan at its end. The chain combines TRBV11-3 with TRBJ2-3, with TRBD1 identical over 8 bases. Germline V gene sequence: CDR1 SGHNT, CDR2 YENEEA. The CDR3 contains 13 residues. This CDR3 reads CAGSFQGADTQYY. The CDR3 DNA follows: TGTGCCGGCAGCTTTCAGGGGGCAGATACCCAGTATTAT.

In regard to this clonotype: The junction departs from the called germline gene at one end, perhaps through a read error. The V and J genes are TRBV11-3 and TRBJ2-2, with TRBD2 as a possible D gene (5 bases). In germline, CDR1 is SGHNT, CDR2 YENEEA. CDR3 size: 16 residues. As DNA, the CDR3 is TGTGCCAGCAGCTTAGGTACCACTACGAACACCGGGGAGCTGTATTTT. It encodes CASSLGTTTNTGELYF. The full variable domain, completed using reference TRBV11-3 and TRBJ2-2, is EAGVVQSPRYKIIEKKQPVAFWCNPISGHNTLYWYLQNLGQGPELLIRYENEEAVDDSQLPKDRFSAERLKGVDSTLKIQPAELGDSAVYLCASSLGTTTNTGELYFGEGSRLTVL.

This clonotype was counted between two and nine times. Just one base apart from a much larger clone, this may be a read error. V gene TRBV6-6 combines with J gene TRBJ2-1, with 9 positions matching TRBD2. Per germline, CDR1 MNHNY and CDR2 SVGAGI (reference sequence). CDR3 length: 18 amino acids. The CDR3: CACSYSVWREGSGDEQFF. As DNA, the CDR3 is TGTGCCTGCAGTTACTCTGTCTGGCGGGAGGGCAGTGGCGATGAGCAGTTCTTC.

Points on this clonotype: At one end the junction does not follow the germline gene, possibly because of a read error. This chain links TRBV12-3 or TRBV12-4 with TRBJ1-5; a possible D gene is TRBD1 (6 bases). CDR3 size: 14 residues. For the CDR3, the DNA is TGTGCCAGCGCAGAGGGGGGGGCCCTTCAGTCCCAGCATTTT. Translation: CASAEGGALQSQHF.

In the case of this clonotype: The germline gene is not matched at one end of the junction; a read error may be the cause. The rearrangement links TRBV11-2 to TRBJ2-5; D gene unclear. Germline V gene lookup returns CDR1 SGHAT and CDR2 FQNNGV. This CDR3 contains 13 residues. CDR3 sequence reads: CASNSTVEESQYF. The CDR3 DNA reads as TGTGCCAGCAACTCTACAGTGGAAGAGAGCCAGTACTTT.

Concerning this clonotype: Compared with germline, one end of the junction differs, possibly owing to a read error. This chain links TRBV4-2 with TRBJ1-1; a weak D match, TRBD1 (5 bases). CDR1 is LGHNA and CDR2 is YNFKEQ in the germline V gene. The CDR3 sequence is 15 residues long. CDR3 DNA: TGTGTCAGCAGCCAAGAGGTCGGGTGGGGACTGTTGGCTTTCTTT. Translation gives CVSSQEVGWGLLAFF.

As to this clonotype: The junction departs from the called germline gene at one end, perhaps through a read error. V usage is TRBV10-2 and J usage is TRBJ1-5; D unclear. The CDR3 spans 15 residues. Germline V gives CDR1 WSHSY, CDR2 SAAADI. The CDR3 DNA sequence: TGCACCAGCAGTGTTTTCAGCTGGGGCAATCAGCCCCAGCATTTT. Its translation: CTSSVFSWGNQPQHF.

Remarks on this clonotype: Sequence at one end of the junction differs from germline and may be a read error. The CDR3 protein is CSARGTIGGDSGELFF. In DNA, the CDR3 is TGTAGTGCTAGGGGGACTATCGGGGGAGACAGCGGGGAGCTGTTTTTT. This chain joins TRBV20-1 and TRBJ2-2; weak D call: TRBD2 (7 bases). The CDR3 extends over 16 amino acids. Germline CDR1 and CDR2: DFQATT and SNEGSKA (reference sequence).

This clonotype has more than one count but fewer than ten. V is TRBV11-2 and J is TRBJ1-1; TRBD1 is a possible D gene (6 bases). Germline lookup yields CDR1 SGHAT and CDR2 FQNNGV. This CDR3 has 15 residues. This chain's CDR3 is CVSSLDPGAYTEAFF. The CDR3 nucleotides read TGTGTTAGCAGCTTAGATCCAGGGGCTTACACTGAAGCTTTCTTT.

Concerning this clonotype itself: A read error may explain this, as a much larger clone is one base away. V is TRBV6-1 and J is TRBJ2-6; tentatively, D is TRBD2 (6 bases). The CDR3 runs 16 residues. Germline V gene sequence: CDR1 MNHNS, CDR2 SASEGT. V lost 3 bases and J 2 bases, leaving 11 bases between the germline ends. The CDR3 sequence is CASSEGRGTGANVLTF. The CDR3 nucleotides are TGTGCCAGCAGTGAGGGACGGGGGACTGGGGCCAACGTCCTGACTTTC.

V is TRBV20-1 and J is TRBJ2-3; D ambiguous. The CDR3 has 15 amino acids. V dropped 7 bases and J dropped 1 base, with 18 bases sitting between them. The germline V gene has CDR1 DFQATT and CDR2 SNEGSKA (reference sequence). The DNA of the CDR3 is TGCAGTGTTAATAGGCAGGTGTTGGGCACAGATACGCAGTATTTT. This codes for CSVNRQVLGTDTQYF.

Regarding this clonotype: One end of the junction is discordant with germline, which a read error may explain. This chain joins TRBV6-6 and TRBJ2-7; D possibly uses TRBD1 or TRBD2 (6 bases each). CDR3 length: 13 amino acids. From germline, CDR1 is MNHNY and CDR2 SVGAGI (reference sequence). This CDR3 reads CTASGAISYEQYF. The CDR3 DNA reads TGTACCGCCTCGGGGGCGATCTCCTACGAGCAATACTTC.

On this clonotype: The junction does not match germline at one end; this may be a read error. The chain joins TRBV11-3 to TRBJ2-5; 12 positions agree with TRBD2. Germline V CDR1 and CDR2: SGHNT, YENEEA. This CDR3 region has 15 residues. In nucleotides, the CDR3 is TGTACCAGCAGCATCGGACTAGCGGGGTGGAAGACCCAGTACTTC. Protein sequence: CTSSIGLAGWKTQYF.

This clonotype was detected only a few times. A much larger clone is a single base away; this may be a read error. The V and J genes are TRBV20-1 and TRBJ2-7; tentatively, D is TRBD1 (5 bases). V shed 2 bases and J shed 1 base, with 15 bases lying between them. The length of the CDR3 is 15 residues. The germline V gene encodes CDR1 DFQATT and CDR2 SNEGSKA (reference sequence). In DNA form, the CDR3 reads TGCAGTGCTAGAACAAGGACAAACCCATCCTACGAGCAGTACTTC. It translates to CSARTRTNPSYEQYF.